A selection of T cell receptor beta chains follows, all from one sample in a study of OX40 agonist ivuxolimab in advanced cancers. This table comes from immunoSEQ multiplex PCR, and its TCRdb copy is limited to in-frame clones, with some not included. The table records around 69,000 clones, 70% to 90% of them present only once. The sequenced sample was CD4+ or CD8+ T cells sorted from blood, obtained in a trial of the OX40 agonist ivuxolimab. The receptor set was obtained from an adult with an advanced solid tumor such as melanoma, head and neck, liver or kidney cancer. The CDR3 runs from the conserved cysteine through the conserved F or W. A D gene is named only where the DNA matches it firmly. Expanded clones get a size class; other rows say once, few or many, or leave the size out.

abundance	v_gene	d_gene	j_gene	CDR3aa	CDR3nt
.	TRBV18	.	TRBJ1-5	CASSTGANQPQHF	TGTGCCAGCTCAACCGGGGCTAATCAGCCCCAGCATTTT
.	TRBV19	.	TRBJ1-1	CASSAGRTGPTEAFF	TGTGCCAGTTCTGCGGGGAGAACAGGTCCTACTGAAGCTTTCTTT
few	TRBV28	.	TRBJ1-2	CASSLRWANYGYTF	TGTGCCAGCAGTTTAAGGTGGGCTAACTATGGCTACACCTTC
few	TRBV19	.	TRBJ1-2	CASSPTTGSGYGYTF	TGTGCCAGTAGTCCTACTACAGGGAGCGGCTATGGCTACACCTTC
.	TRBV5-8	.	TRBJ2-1	CASSFRIGSRYNEQFF	TGTGCCAGCAGCTTCCGTATCGGATCAAGGTACAATGAGCAGTTCTTC
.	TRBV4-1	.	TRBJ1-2	CASSQEGTGTYQGYTF	TGCGCCAGCAGCCAAGAGGGAACAGGGACCTACCAAGGCTACACCTTC
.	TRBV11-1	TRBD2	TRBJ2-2	CASTTGAGVNTGELFF	TGTGCCAGCACCACTGGGGCGGGGGTCAACACCGGGGAGCTGTTTTTT
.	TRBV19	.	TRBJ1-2	CASSIGTGSGYGYTF	TGTGCCAGTAGTATAGGTACAGGGAGCGGCTATGGCTACACCTTC
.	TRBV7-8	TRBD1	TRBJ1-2	CASSLVQGEGGYTF	TGTGCCAGCAGCTTAGTACAGGGGGAAGGTGGCTACACCTTC
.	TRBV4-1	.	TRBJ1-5	CASSQEDSNQPQHF	TGCGCCAGCAGCCAAGAAGATAGCAATCAGCCCCAGCATTTT
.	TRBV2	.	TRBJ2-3	CASSNTDTQYF	TGTGCCAGCAGCAACACAGATACGCAGTATTTT
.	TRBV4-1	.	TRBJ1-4	CASSQGSQGNEKLFF	TGCGCCAGCAGCCAAGGGTCACAGGGTAATGAAAAACTGTTTTTT
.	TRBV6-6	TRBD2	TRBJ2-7	CASSFNLAGGRDEQYF	TGTGCCAGCAGTTTCAATCTAGCGGGAGGGCGGGACGAGCAGTACTTC
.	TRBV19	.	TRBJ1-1	CASSIRDTEAFF	TGTGCCAGTAGTATTCGGGACACTGAAGCTTTCTTT
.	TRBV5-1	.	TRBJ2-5	CASSAQETQYF	TGCGCCAGCAGCGCACAAGAGACCCAGTACTTC
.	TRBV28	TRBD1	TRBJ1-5	CASRQGFNQPQHF	TGTGCCAGCCGACAGGGGTTCAATCAGCCCCAGCATTTT
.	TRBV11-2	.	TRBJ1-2	CASSSKSTGFGYTF	TGTGCCAGCAGCTCCAAATCCACGGGGTTTGGCTACACCTTC
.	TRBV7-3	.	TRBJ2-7	CASSLTGGWIDEQYF	TGTGCCAGCAGCTTAACTGGGGGGTGGATCGACGAGCAGTACTTC
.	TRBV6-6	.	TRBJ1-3	CASRDSLAGNTIYF	TGTGCCAGCAGAGACAGTCTCGCTGGAAACACCATATATTTT
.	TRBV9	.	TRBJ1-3	CASSVDGTSSGDTIYF	TGTGCCAGCAGCGTAGATGGTACCAGCTCAGGGGACACCATATATTTT
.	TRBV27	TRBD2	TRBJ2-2	CASSSVGLAGGPGYTGELFF	TGTGCCAGCAGTTCCGTCGGACTAGCGGGAGGGCCTGGGTACACCGGGGAGCTGTTTTTT
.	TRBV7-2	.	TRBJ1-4	CASGARATNEKLFF	TGTGCCAGCGGAGCGAGGGCAACTAATGAAAAACTGTTTTTT
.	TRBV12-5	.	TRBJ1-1	CASGSSNGPTSTEAFF	TGTGCTAGTGGTTCGTCTAACGGGCCTACGTCCACTGAAGCTTTCTTT
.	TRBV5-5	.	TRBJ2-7	CASSLGATGQYF	TGTGCCAGCAGCTTGGGGGCCACCGGGCAGTACTTC
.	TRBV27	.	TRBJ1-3	CASSSGGSGNTIYF	TGTGCCAGCAGTTCTGGGGGCTCTGGAAACACCATATATTTT
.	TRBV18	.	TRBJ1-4	CASSPGGTNEKLFF	TGTGCCAGCTCCCCCGGGGGGACTAATGAAAAACTGTTTTTT
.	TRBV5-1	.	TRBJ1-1	CASRRLINTEAFF	TGCGCCAGCCGCCGGCTGATAAACACTGAAGCTTTCTTT
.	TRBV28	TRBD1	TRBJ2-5	CASSFPGQGARGGRHGETRYF	TGTGCCAGCAGTTTCCCGGGACAGGGGGCGCGAGGAGGGAGGCACGGGGAGACCCGGTACTTC
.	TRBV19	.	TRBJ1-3	CASSMTRRSGNTIYF	TGTGCCAGTAGTATGACGAGGCGCTCTGGAAACACCATATATTTT
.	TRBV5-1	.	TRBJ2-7	CASSQTEYEQYF	TGCGCCAGCAGCCAGACCGAGTACGAGCAGTACTTC
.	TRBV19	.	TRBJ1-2	CASSSSNYGYTF	TGTGCCAGTAGTTCCAGCAACTATGGCTACACCTTC
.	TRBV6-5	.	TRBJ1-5	CASSYSGGFNQPQHF	TGTGCCAGCAGTTATTCGGGGGGCTTCAATCAGCCCCAGCATTTT
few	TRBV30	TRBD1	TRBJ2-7	CAWSRGLVEQYF	TGTGCCTGGAGTAGGGGGCTGGTCGAGCAGTACTTC
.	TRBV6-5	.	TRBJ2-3	CASSPQGPSTDTQYF	TGTGCCAGCAGCCCCCAGGGTCCTAGCACAGATACGCAGTATTTT
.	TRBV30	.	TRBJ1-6	CAWSVLGNSPLHF	TGTGCCTGGAGTGTACTGGGTAATTCACCCCTCCACTTT
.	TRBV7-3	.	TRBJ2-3	CASRGGDTQYF	TGTGCCAGCAGAGGCGGTGATACGCAGTATTTT
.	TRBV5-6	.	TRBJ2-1	CASSPTKWSDEQFF	TGTGCCAGCAGCCCCACTAAATGGTCCGATGAGCAGTTCTTC
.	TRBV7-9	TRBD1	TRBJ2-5	CASSVGQTGETQYF	TGTGCCAGCAGCGTGGGACAGACGGGTGAGACCCAGTACTTC
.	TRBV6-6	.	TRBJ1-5	CASSYSMAGDQPQHF	TGTGCCAGCAGTTACTCGATGGCAGGAGATCAGCCCCAGCATTTT
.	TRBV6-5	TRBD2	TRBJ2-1	CASSTTLAANEQFF	TGTGCCAGCAGTACCACCCTAGCGGCAAATGAGCAGTTCTTC
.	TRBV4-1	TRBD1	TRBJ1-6	CASSQLGGAAYNSPLHF	TGCGCCAGCAGCCAATTAGGGGGCGCAGCCTATAATTCACCCCTCCACTTT
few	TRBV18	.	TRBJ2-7	CASSPDTSYEQYF	TGTGCCAGCTCACCGGACACCTCCTACGAGCAGTACTTC
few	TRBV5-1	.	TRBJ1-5	CASSLYTGKGQPQHF	TGCGCCAGCAGCTTGTATACCGGGAAGGGTCAGCCCCAGCATTTT
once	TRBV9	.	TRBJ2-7	CASSESLGGTYEQYF	TGTGCCAGCAGCGAAAGTCTGGGGGGAACCTACGAGCAGTACTTC
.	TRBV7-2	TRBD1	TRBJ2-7	CASSPGQPNEQYF	TGTGCCAGCAGCCCGGGACAGCCAAACGAGCAGTACTTC
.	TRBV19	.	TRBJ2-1	CASRPADTTMKQFF	TGTGCCAGTCGACCGGCAGATACTACAATGAAGCAGTTCTTC
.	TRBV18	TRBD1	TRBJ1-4	CASSPGTANEKLFF	TGTGCCAGCTCACCGGGGACAGCTAATGAAAAACTGTTTTTT
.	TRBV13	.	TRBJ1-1	CASSLGQGRTEAFF	TGTGCCAGCAGCTTAGGCCAGGGGAGGACTGAAGCTTTCTTT
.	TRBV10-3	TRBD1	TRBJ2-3	CAISTGTGSTDTQYF	TGTGCCATCAGTACCGGGACAGGGAGCACAGATACGCAGTATTTT
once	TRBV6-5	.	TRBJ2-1	CASSSPYHNEQFF	TGTGCCAGCAGTTCCCCCTATCACAATGAGCAGTTCTTC
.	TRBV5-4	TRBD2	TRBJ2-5	CASSSKAGGGETQYF	TGTGCCAGCAGCTCGAAAGCGGGAGGGGGGGAGACCCAGTACTTC
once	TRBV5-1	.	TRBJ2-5	CASSPQGDQETQYF	TGCGCCAGCAGCCCCCAGGGAGACCAAGAGACCCAGTACTTC
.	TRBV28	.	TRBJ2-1	CASSFRYGEQFF	TGTGCCAGCAGTTTCAGGTACGGTGAGCAGTTCTTC
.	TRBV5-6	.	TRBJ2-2	CASSPPVQGYTGELFF	TGTGCCAGCAGCCCACCGGTCCAGGGATACACCGGGGAGCTGTTTTTT
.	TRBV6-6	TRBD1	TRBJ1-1	CASSRLTGSTEAFF	TGTGCCAGCAGCCGTCTGACAGGGTCCACTGAAGCTTTCTTT
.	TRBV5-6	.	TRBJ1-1	CASSFGYKNTEAFF	TGTGCCAGCAGCTTTGGGTATAAGAACACTGAAGCTTTCTTT
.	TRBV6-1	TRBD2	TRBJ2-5	CASRGMAGVVETQYF	TGTGCCAGCAGAGGAATGGCGGGAGTTGTAGAGACCCAGTACTTC
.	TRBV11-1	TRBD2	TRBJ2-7	CASSSTSGGAYEQYF	TGTGCCAGCAGCTCCACTAGCGGGGGTGCCTACGAGCAGTACTTC
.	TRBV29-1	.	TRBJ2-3	CSVVPGADTQYF	TGCAGCGTTGTTCCGGGGGCAGATACGCAGTATTTT